The 15 T cell receptor beta chains given below trace back to one sample, sequenced in a study of blood T cell repertoires in COVID-19. TCRdb's copy holds only in-frame clones and misses some; the assay was immunoSEQ multiplex PCR. The table shows some 250,000 clones, with approximately 84% occurring only once. Sequencing input: PBMCs or T cells enriched from blood (not recorded which). Receptor source: a man younger than 30 who had recovered from COVID-19.

The rearrangement links TRBV4-1 to TRBJ2-6; tentatively, D is TRBD1 (6 bases). V lost 0 bases and J lost 0, with 12 bases in between. Germline V gene lookup returns CDR1 MGHRA and CDR2 YSYEKL. CDR3 length equals 18 residues. Here the CDR3 reads CASSQEDRKLSGANVLTF. The DNA for the CDR3 is TGCGCCAGCAGCCAAGAGGACAGAAAGCTCTCTGGGGCCAACGTCCTGACTTTC.

The chain uses TRBV19 and TRBJ1-4; D ambiguous. In germline, CDR1 is LNHDA, CDR2 SQIVND (reference sequence). V gave up 6 bases and J gave up 6 bases, with 11 bases separating them. The CDR3 totals 13 residues. The CDR3 is CASRRDRYEKLFF. In nucleotides, the CDR3 is TGTGCCAGTAGGAGGGATCGGTATGAAAAACTGTTTTTT.

This clone was seen many times. The chain has TRBV18 and TRBJ2-5, with 11 nucleotides matching TRBD2. Germline lookup yields CDR1 KGHSH and CDR2 LQKENI. With 6 bases clipped from V and 4 bases from J, the junction kept 13 bases outside the gene matches. CDR3 length equals 17 residues. The CDR3 nucleotides are TGTGCCAGCTCTCCGGCCGGGCTAGCGGGAGGAATAGAGACCCAGTACTTC. Its translation is CASSPAGLAGGIETQYF.

The V and J genes are TRBV5-4 and TRBJ1-2; no clear D gene. In germline, CDR1 is SGHNT, CDR2 YYREEE (reference sequence). Trimming took off 4 bases at V and 4 bases at J, with 14 bases between the two ends. This CDR3 comprises 14 residues. CDR3 in DNA: TGTGCCAGCAGCACAGCCGACGCGAGCTATGGCTACACCTTC. Residues: CASSTADASYGYTF.

The genes are TRBV3-1 (or the pseudogene TRBV3-2) and TRBJ2-5; possible D gene TRBD1, 6 bases. Germline V gene data show CDR1 as LGHDT and CDR2 as YNNKEL (reference sequence). The germline V and J ends were trimmed by 4 bases and 2 bases, with 14 bases remaining between them. The CDR3 totals 15 residues. The chain's CDR3 is CASSLRLGQQETQYF. Here the CDR3 DNA reads TGTGCCAGCAGCCTTAGACTGGGACAACAAGAGACCCAGTACTTC.

The chain recombines TRBV2 with TRBJ2-2; D remains unclear. The V end lost 11 bases, the J end lost 1 base, and 8 bases lay between the germline ends. Germline CDR1 reads SNHLY; CDR2 reads FYNNEI. There are 12 residues in the CDR3. The CDR3 coding sequence is TGTGCCTCCCGGGTGAACACCGGGGAGCTGTTTTTT. Encoded protein: CASRVNTGELFF. Full variable domain (outside the CDR3, taken from reference TRBV2 and TRBJ2-2): EPEVTQTPSHQVTQMGQEVILRCVPISNHLYFYWYRQILGQKVEFLVSFYNNEISEKSEIFDDQFSVERPDGSNFTLKIRSTKLEDSAMYFCASRVNTGELFFGEGSRLTVL.

This chain connects TRBV25-1 to TRBJ2-7; 7 nucleotides align to TRBD2. This CDR3 is 15 amino acids long. J gave up 6 bases and V 4 bases, and 12 bases lay outside the gene matches. Germline lookup yields CDR1 MGHDK and CDR2 SYGVNS. The CDR3 nucleotides are TGTGCCAGCAGTGGGCTGACTAGCCGGGCGGTCGAGCAGTACTTC. This translates into CASSGLTSRAVEQYF.

The chain combines TRBV27 with TRBJ2-1, with 13 bases aligning to TRBD2. The trim removed 6 bases at V and 9 bases at J, leaving 8 bases unmatched. Germline assignment: CDR1 MNHEY and CDR2 SMNVEV (reference sequence). The CDR3 covers 15 residues. CDR3 amino acids: CASRAKGLAGREQFF. In DNA, the CDR3 is TGTGCCAGCAGAGCAAAGGGACTAGCGGGGCGTGAGCAGTTCTTC.

The rearrangement links TRBV11-3 to TRBJ2-5; 8 positions match TRBD1. CDR1 is SGHNT, CDR2 YENEEA, per germline. The CDR3 consists of 16 residues. Trimming took 2 bases from V and 5 from J; bases not matched to a gene: 10. CDR3 region: CASSLSSGQGSETQYF. CDR3 in DNA: TGTGCCAGCAGCTTAAGCTCAGGACAGGGATCGGAGACCCAGTACTTC.

The CDR3 DNA follows: TGCGCCATCGCGACAGGGAGCCGAAATGAGCAGTTCTTC. It is translated as CAIATGSRNEQFF. The chain carries TRBV23-1 and TRBJ2-1; 7 bases are shared with TRBD1. TRBV23-1 is treated as an ORF (open reading frame) with a function not yet certain. The J segment lost 7 bases and the V segment lost 10 bases, leaving 10 bases of the junction unmatched. CDR3 length: 13 residues.

This sequence joins TRBV4-1 and TRBJ2-5, with D possibly being TRBD2 (6 bases). Germline V lookup: CDR1 MGHRA, CDR2 YSYEKL. The length of the CDR3 is 10 residues. The V and J ends lost 8 bases and 5 bases respectively, with 6 bases between them. The CDR3 bases are TGCGCCAGCGGAGGGGAGACCCAGTACTTC. As protein: CASGGETQYF.

There are a few counts of this clone. J is TRBJ2-7 and V is TRBV5-1; 9 nucleotides align to TRBD1. This CDR3 is 14 amino acids long. The J segment lost 6 bases and the V segment lost 6 bases, leaving 10 bases of the junction unmatched. CDR1 SGHRS and CDR2 YFSETQ come from the germline V gene. CDR3 protein: CASNSGTGRSEQYF. The CDR3 region has the DNA TGCGCCAGCAATTCAGGGACAGGGAGAAGCGAGCAGTACTTC.

The chain has TRBV7-9 and TRBJ2-1; a weak D match, TRBD2 (6 bases). Germline V gene lookup returns CDR1 SEHNR and CDR2 FQNEAQ (reference sequence). The V gene lost 5 bases and the J gene lost 9 bases, with 20 bases spanning the gap. CDR3 length equals 15 residues. This CDR3 is CASSLDVHRRGEQFF. The CDR3, as DNA: TGTGCCAGCAGCCTAGATGTACATCGGAGGGGTGAGCAGTTCTTC.

This chain uses TRBV6-5 with TRBJ2-5, with TRBD1 matching over 8 bases. The CDR3 length is 15 residues. CDR1 MNHEY and CDR2 SVGAGI come from the germline V gene. The trim removed 4 bases at V and 5 bases at J, leaving 9 bases unmatched. As DNA, the CDR3 is TGTGCCAGCAGTTCGCCAGGGGGCGAGGGGGAGACCCAGTACTTC. As protein: CASSSPGGEGETQYF.

The chain couples TRBV7-9 to TRBJ2-1; the D gene is possibly TRBD2 (7 bases). Germline CDR1 and CDR2: SEHNR and FQNEAQ (reference sequence). The CDR3 contains 16 residues. V lost 0 bases, J lost 6 bases, and 15 bases lay in between. CDR3 DNA sequence: TGTGCCAGCAGCTTAGCGACGGCGGGGGCCAGCAATGAGCAGTTCTTC. Translating gives CASSLATAGASNEQFF.